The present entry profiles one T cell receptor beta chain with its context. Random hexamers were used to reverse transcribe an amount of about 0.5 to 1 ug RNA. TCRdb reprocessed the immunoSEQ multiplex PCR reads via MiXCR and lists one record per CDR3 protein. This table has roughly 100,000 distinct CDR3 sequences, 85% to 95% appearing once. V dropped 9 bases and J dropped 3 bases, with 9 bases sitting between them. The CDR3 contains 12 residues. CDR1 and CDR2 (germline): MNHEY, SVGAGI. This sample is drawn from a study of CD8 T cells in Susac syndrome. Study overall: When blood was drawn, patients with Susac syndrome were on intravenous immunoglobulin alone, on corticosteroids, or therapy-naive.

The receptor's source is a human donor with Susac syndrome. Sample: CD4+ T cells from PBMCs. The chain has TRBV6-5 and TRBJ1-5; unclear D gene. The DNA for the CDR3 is TGTGCCAGTTCCAGCTACAATCAGCCCCAGCATTTT. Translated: CASSSYNQPQHF.